The rows below give T cell receptor beta chains drawn from one sample of a study of technical replicates of blood from four donors. Sequencing was performed with immunoSEQ multiplex PCR; in TCRdb, only in-frame clones are kept and a portion is missing. The sample has tens of thousands of clones, roughly 94% seen once; the top ten hold about 0.39%. The sample taken for sequencing was T cells isolated from PBMCs. These receptor sequences come from a human donor in good health. The CDR3 runs from the conserved cysteine through the conserved F or W. A D gene is named only where the DNA matches it firmly. Some rows have no size entry. The others give once, few or many, or a class for an expanded clone.

>TRBV6-5|TRBJ1-1|.|.
TGTGCCAGCAGAAGAGGGGGGGAGGACACTGAAGCTTTCTTT
CASRRGGEDTEAFF
>TRBV6-5|TRBJ2-5|.|.
TGTGCCAGCAGTCACAGGCGGCAAGAGACCCAGTACTTC
CASSHRRQETQYF
>TRBV6-5|TRBJ1-2|.|.
TGTGCCAGCAGCACATCAGGCTATGGCTACACCTTC
CASSTSGYGYTF
>TRBV5-1|TRBJ2-3|.|.
TGCGCCAGCAGCTTGCTCGGGTACGTCACAGATACGCAGTATTTT
CASSLLGYVTDTQYF
>TRBV29-1|TRBJ2-5|.|.
TGCAGCGTTGGTAAAGGGAGGCCCGAGACCCAGTACTTC
CSVGKGRPETQYF
>TRBV28|TRBJ1-1|.|TRBD1
TGTGCCAGCAGTTTTGACAGGGACCTGATCCCCACTGAAGCTTTCTTT
CASSFDRDLIPTEAFF
>TRBV27|TRBJ1-1|.|.
TGTGCCAGCAGTGCCAGGGGCACTGAAGCTTTCTTT
CASSARGTEAFF
>TRBV19|TRBJ2-7|.|TRBD1
TGTGCCAGTAGTATTAGGACAGGGGACTACGAGCAGTACTTC
CASSIRTGDYEQYF
>TRBV5-1|TRBJ2-3|.|TRBD2
TGCGCCAGCAGCTTGGGCCTAGCGGGAGTGAGGGGCACAGATACGCAGTATTTT
CASSLGLAGVRGTDTQYF
>TRBV28|TRBJ2-5|.|TRBD1
TGTGCCAGCACCCAGGACAGGGTAGGGACCCAGTACTTC
CASTQDRVGTQYF
>TRBV7-8|TRBJ2-7|once|TRBD2
TGTGCCAGCACCGGGACTAGCGGATCCTACGAGCAGTACTTC
CASTGTSGSYEQYF
>TRBV7-9|TRBJ2-5|.|.
TGTGCCAGCAGCGTGGTTGAGGAGACCCAGTACTTC
CASSVVEETQYF
>TRBV4-3|TRBJ1-1|.|.
TGCGCCAGCAGCCAAGGTGAAGGCGGCACTGAAGCTTTCTTT
CASSQGEGGTEAFF
>TRBV19|TRBJ2-5|.|TRBD2
TGTGCCAGTAGTCCCTCATCTAGCGGGAGGGCAGTCCCTTACTTC
CASSPSSSGRAVPYF
>TRBV7-9|TRBJ1-1|.|.
TGTGCCAGCAGCCGCACCTGGGCCGAAGCTTTCTTT
CASSRTWAEAFF
>TRBV5-1|TRBJ2-1|.|.
TGCGCCAGCACATACGTAGACAGGAGCTCCTACAATGAGCAGTTCTTC
CASTYVDRSSYNEQFF
>TRBV14|TRBJ1-3|.|.
TGTGCCAGCAGCCAAGTTTCTGACTATGGAAACACCATATATTTT
CASSQVSDYGNTIYF
>TRBV10-3|TRBJ2-7|.|TRBD1
TGTGCCATCAGAGACCGGACAGGGAGAAACGAGCAGTACTTC
CAIRDRTGRNEQYF
>TRBV30|TRBJ1-3|.|TRBD1
TGTGCCTGGAGTGTTGGGACAGGGATGGGAAACACCATATATTTT
CAWSVGTGMGNTIYF
>TRBV12-5|TRBJ2-3|.|TRBD1
TGTGCTAGTGGTTACAGGGGGCGAGGTACAGATACGCAGTATTTT
CASGYRGRGTDTQYF
>TRBV11-3|TRBJ2-1|.|TRBD1
TGTGCCAGCAGCTCGGGACAGGTCTATGAGCAGTTCTTC
CASSSGQVYEQFF
>TRBV11-2|TRBJ2-7|.|.
TGTGCCAGCAGCTTAGTCTTAGGGCCGGGGTACGAGCAGTACTTC
CASSLVLGPGYEQYF
>TRBV9|TRBJ2-7|.|TRBD2
TGTGCCAGCAGCGACGGACTAGCGGGAGACGAGCAGTACTTC
CASSDGLAGDEQYF
>TRBV25-1|TRBJ2-7|.|.
TGTGCCAGCAGTGGGGGGCTATATTACTACGAGCAGTACTTC
CASSGGLYYYEQYF
>TRBV30|TRBJ2-5|.|TRBD1
TGTGCCTCCACCAGGACAGGGGGCGTGAATATAGGAGAGACCCAGTACTTC
CASTRTGGVNIGETQYF
>TRBV30|TRBJ1-1|.|.
TGTGCCTGGCGAGGGTCTTGGAACACTGAAGCTTTCTTT
CAWRGSWNTEAFF
>TRBV25-1|TRBJ1-1|.|.
TGTGCCAGCAGTGTAGCCCGGCACACTGAAGCTTTCTTT
CASSVARHTEAFF
>TRBV5-1|TRBJ2-2|.|.
TGCGCCAGCAGCTTGGACAGAATAAACACCGGGGAGCTGTTTTTT
CASSLDRINTGELFF
>TRBV7-2|TRBJ2-6|.|.
TGTGCCAGCACCTACGGACAGACCTCTGGGGCCAACGTCCTGACTTTC
CASTYGQTSGANVLTF
>TRBV18|TRBJ1-1|.|.
TGTGCCAGCTCAGTAAGCGGGGGCACTGAAGCTTTCTTT
CASSVSGGTEAFF
>TRBV5-8|TRBJ1-4|once|.
TGTGCCAGCAGCTTGGTTTCAGCAGGGTTAGAAAAACTGTTTTTT
CASSLVSAGLEKLFF
>TRBV6-4|TRBJ1-3|once|TRBD1
TGTGCCAGCAGTGACACAGGGACAGGGTTACAGAACACCATATATTTT
CASSDTGTGLQNTIYF
>TRBV6-4|TRBJ2-1|.|TRBD2
TGTGCCAGCAGTGTTGTGAATAGCGGGAGCGGAGAGCAGTTCTTC
CASSVVNSGSGEQFF
>TRBV5-1|TRBJ2-1|few|TRBD2
TGCGCCAGCAGCTGGGGGACTAGCGGGACCTATGAGCAGTTCTTC
CASSWGTSGTYEQFF
>TRBV5-6|TRBJ1-5|.|.
TGTGCCAGCAGCCTCGGAGGGTATAGCAATCAGCCCCAGCATTTT
CASSLGGYSNQPQHF
>TRBV5-1|TRBJ2-7|.|TRBD1
TGCGCCACCCCAGGGACAGAAGACTACGAGCAGTACTTC
CATPGTEDYEQYF
>TRBV9|TRBJ2-3|.|TRBD2
TGTGCCAGCAGCGTAGGCCACGGGAGGGTAGATACGCAGTATTTT
CASSVGHGRVDTQYF
>TRBV5-4|TRBJ1-1|.|.
TGTGCCAGCAGCTTCGAGGAGAACACTGAAGCTTTCTTT
CASSFEENTEAFF
>TRBV28|TRBJ2-5|.|.
TGTGCCAGCAGTTTATCGATGGGGCAAGGGGGCCAGTACTTC
CASSLSMGQGGQYF
>TRBV19|TRBJ2-7|.|.
TGTGCCAGTAGTATCTCCGGGAGCCCCTATACCTACGAGCAGTACTTC
CASSISGSPYTYEQYF
>TRBV2|TRBJ1-2|once|.
TGTGCCAGCGGTGGGTCTCACCGCCTAGGTGGCTACACCTTC
CASGGSHRLGGYTF
>TRBV15|TRBJ2-7|.|.
TGTGCCACCAGCAGCACTCCAGGGTACTCCTACGAGCAGTACTTC
CATSSTPGYSYEQYF
>TRBV28|TRBJ1-3|once|.
TGTGCCAGCAGGGACAGCTCTGGAAACACCATATATTTT
CASRDSSGNTIYF
>TRBV9|TRBJ2-1|.|.
TGTGCCAGCAGCCCCCTGGTTGGGCCTAACAATGAGCAGTTCTTC
CASSPLVGPNNEQFF
>TRBV15|TRBJ2-1|.|.
TGTGCCACCAGCAGAGGAAACATGAATGAGCAGTTCTTC
CATSRGNMNEQFF
>TRBV14|TRBJ2-2|.|.
TGTGCCAGCAGCCAAGCTGCAGCGGGCCTGGGGGAGCTGTTTTTT
CASSQAAAGLGELFF
>TRBV19|TRBJ2-3|once|TRBD2
TGTGCCAGTAGTATTTTCGGACTAGCGGCAGATACGCAGTATTTT
CASSIFGLAADTQYF
>TRBV2|TRBJ2-7|.|.
.
CASILGLGYEQYF
>TRBV5-8|TRBJ1-1|.|.
TGTGCCAGCAGGCGGGAACTCAAAGCTTTCTTT
CASRRELKAFF
>TRBV9|TRBJ2-7|.|TRBD2
TGTGCCAGCAGCGTATCAGGACTAGCGGGGGCCTACGAGCAGTACTTC
CASSVSGLAGAYEQYF
>TRBV5-1|TRBJ1-1|.|.
TGCGCCAGCAGCTATAACCTGGGGGGCACTGAAGCTTTCTTT
CASSYNLGGTEAFF
>TRBV10-3|TRBJ2-3|.|TRBD2
TGTGCCATCAGTGAGTCGACTCGGGCTAGCGGGCAAGGAGATACGCAGTATTTT
CAISESTRASGQGDTQYF